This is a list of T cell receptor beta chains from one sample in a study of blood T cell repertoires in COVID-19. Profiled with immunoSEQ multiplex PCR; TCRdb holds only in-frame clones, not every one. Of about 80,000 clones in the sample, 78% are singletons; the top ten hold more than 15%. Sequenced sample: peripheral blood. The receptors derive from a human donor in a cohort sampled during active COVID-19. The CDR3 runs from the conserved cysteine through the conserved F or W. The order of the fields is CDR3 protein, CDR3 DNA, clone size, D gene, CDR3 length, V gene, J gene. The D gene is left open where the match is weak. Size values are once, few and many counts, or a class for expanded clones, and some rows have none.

CASSQRGANNEQFF	TGTGCCAGCAGCCAGCGCGGTGCCAACAATGAGCAGTTCTTC	once	NA	14	TRBV5-4	TRBJ2-1
CASSEGTSIGETQYF	TGTGCCAGCAGTGAAGGGACTAGCATCGGGGAGACCCAGTACTTC	NA	TRBD2	15	TRBV6-1	TRBJ2-5
CASSWTGGSDTQYF	TGTGCCAGTAGTTGGACAGGGGGCTCAGATACGCAGTATTTT	many	TRBD1	14	TRBV19	TRBJ2-3
CASSEGISPDTQYF	TGTGCCAGCAGCGAGGGGATTTCTCCAGATACGCAGTATTTT	few	NA	14	TRBV9	TRBJ2-3
CASSVVDSGLAYNEQFF	TGTGCCAGCAGCGTAGTAGATAGCGGGCTTGCTTACAATGAGCAGTTCTTC	NA	TRBD2	17	TRBV9	TRBJ2-1
CASATPRADTQYF	TGTGCCAGCGCCACTCCCCGGGCAGATACGCAGTATTTT	NA	NA	13	TRBV27	TRBJ2-3
CATSGPGQQETQYF	TGTGCCACCAGTGGACCGGGACAGCAAGAGACCCAGTACTTC	NA	TRBD1	14	TRBV24-1	TRBJ2-5
CAISALQGDTQYF	TGTGCCATCAGTGCATTACAGGGGGATACGCAGTATTTT	NA	TRBD1	13	TRBV10-3	TRBJ2-3
CASSIGTENTEAFF	TGTGCCAGTAGTATAGGTACAGAGAACACTGAAGCTTTCTTT	many	NA	14	TRBV19	TRBJ1-1
CASSQDISQVHTEAFF	TGTGCCAGCAGCCAAGATATCTCACAGGTTCACACTGAAGCTTTCTTT	NA	NA	16	TRBV4-2	TRBJ1-1
CASSLAASSTDTQYF	TGTGCCAGCAGTTTAGCGGCATCTAGCACAGATACGCAGTATTTT	NA	NA	15	TRBV27	TRBJ2-3
CASSFFGSSYNEQFF	TGTGCCAGCAGTTTTTTCGGTAGCTCCTACAATGAGCAGTTCTTC	NA	NA	15	TRBV28	TRBJ2-1
CSVDVRQGAEYYEQYF	TGCAGCGTTGACGTACGACAGGGGGCAGAATACTACGAGCAGTACTTC	once	TRBD1	16	TRBV29-1	TRBJ2-7
CSVQYGQGNYGYTF	TGCAGCGTCCAGTACGGACAGGGCAACTATGGCTACACCTTC	NA	TRBD1	14	TRBV29-1	TRBJ1-2
CASSYKGLAGSNTGELFF	TGTGCCAGCAGCTACAAAGGACTAGCGGGATCGAACACCGGGGAGCTGTTTTTT	once	TRBD2	18	TRBV7-2	TRBJ2-2
CASSYLGGLRYGYTF	TGTGCCAGCAGTTACTTGGGGGGTCTCCGCTATGGCTACACCTTC	NA	NA	15	TRBV6-2/TRBV6-3	TRBJ1-2
CATSDFDRDGDEKLFF	TGTGCCACCAGTGATTTTGACAGGGATGGTGATGAAAAACTGTTTTTT	NA	TRBD1	16	TRBV24-1	TRBJ1-4
CARSVDGGAGEQYF	TGTGCCCGCAGCGTAGACGGGGGGGCGGGCGAGCAGTACTTC	NA	TRBD2	14	TRBV9	TRBJ2-7
CASSLRPGGGKETQYF	TGTGCCAGCAGTTTAAGGCCAGGGGGCGGGAAAGAGACCCAGTACTTC	NA	TRBD1	16	TRBV28	TRBJ2-5
CAWSVPVPGNTEAFF	TGTGCCTGGAGTGTTCCTGTTCCGGGGAACACTGAAGCTTTCTTT	NA	NA	15	TRBV30	TRBJ1-1
CASSPRLAGGLYNEQFF	TGTGCCAGTAGTCCCAGACTAGCGGGAGGCCTTTACAATGAGCAGTTCTTC	NA	TRBD2	17	TRBV19	TRBJ2-1
CASSYEGGRRTGELFF	TGTGCCAGCAGCTACGAGGGCGGGAGGAGGACCGGGGAGCTGTTTTTT	NA	TRBD2	16	TRBV11-3	TRBJ2-2
CASSFLGASGSDTQYF	TGTGCCAGCAGCTTTCTAGGCGCTAGCGGTTCAGATACGCAGTATTTT	NA	TRBD2	16	TRBV7-2	TRBJ2-3
CASSEGSTSGNTDTQYF	TGTGCCAGCAGTGAAGGATCGACTAGCGGGAACACAGATACGCAGTATTTT	few	TRBD2	17	TRBV2	TRBJ2-3
CAWSRGTAGTQYF	TGTGCCTGGAGTAGGGGGACAGCTGGGACCCAGTACTTC	many	TRBD1	13	TRBV30	TRBJ2-5
CASSTPGTGANVLTF	TGTGCCAGCAGTACCCCAGGTACCGGGGCCAACGTCCTGACTTTC	NA	NA	15	TRBV27	TRBJ2-6
CASSSVTGPNTGELFF	TGTGCCAGCAGTTCTGTGACAGGACCGAACACCGGGGAGCTGTTTTTT	once	NA	16	TRBV27	TRBJ2-2
CASSPDTSGGANEQFF	TGTGCCAGCAGTCCCGACACTAGCGGGGGGGCGAATGAGCAGTTCTTC	NA	TRBD2	16	TRBV27	TRBJ2-1
CASNPTGGTQPQHF	TGTGCCAGTAACCCGACAGGGGGAACTCAGCCCCAGCATTTT	NA	TRBD1	14	TRBV19	TRBJ1-5
CASSLARETQYF	TGTGCCAGCAGCTTAGCGCGAGAGACCCAGTACTTC	NA	NA	12	TRBV7-6	TRBJ2-5
CASSLVRRGGILEGAFF	TGTGCCAGCAGCTTAGTCCGGAGGGGGGGGATCCTGGAGGGAGCTTTCTTT	NA	NA	17	TRBV11-2	TRBJ1-1
CASRGRLSYNEQFF	TGTGCCAGCAGGGGCAGGCTCTCCTACAATGAGCAGTTCTTC	NA	NA	14	TRBV2	TRBJ2-1
CAISDSVSYEQYF	TGTGCCATCAGTGATAGCGTGTCCTACGAGCAGTACTTC	many	NA	13	TRBV10-3	TRBJ2-7
CASSPQNRDTEAFF	TGTGCCAGCAGCCCTCAAAACAGGGACACTGAAGCTTTCTTT	NA	NA	14	TRBV3-1/TRBV3-2	TRBJ1-1
CASSIRQTNTGELFF	TGTGCCAGTAGTATCAGGCAGACGAACACCGGGGAGCTGTTTTTT	NA	NA	15	TRBV19	TRBJ2-2
CASSLGAWRGQGPEQFF	TGTGCCAGCAGCTTAGGGGCCTGGAGGGGGCAGGGGCCTGAGCAGTTCTTC	NA	NA	17	TRBV11-3	TRBJ2-1
CAVQWADTQYF	TGTGCCGTACAGTGGGCAGATACGCAGTATTTT	NA	NA	11	TRBV19	TRBJ2-3
CASSRRNTDTQYF	TGTGCCAGCAGCCGCAGGAACACAGATACGCAGTATTTT	NA	NA	13	TRBV7-2	TRBJ2-3
CASGQGIPIGGELFF	TGTGCCAGCGGACAGGGTATCCCCATAGGCGGGGAGCTGTTTTTT	NA	TRBD1	15	TRBV7-8	TRBJ2-2